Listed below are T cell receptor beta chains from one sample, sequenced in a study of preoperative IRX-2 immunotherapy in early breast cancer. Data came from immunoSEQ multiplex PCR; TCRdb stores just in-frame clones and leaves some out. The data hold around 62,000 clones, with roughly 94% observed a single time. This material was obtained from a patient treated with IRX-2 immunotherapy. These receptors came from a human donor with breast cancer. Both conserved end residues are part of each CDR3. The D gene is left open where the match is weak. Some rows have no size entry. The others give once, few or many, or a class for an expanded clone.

CDR3 protein: CASSLLRGEQYF
CDR3 DNA: TGCGCCAGCAGCCTATTGAGGGGTGAGCAGTACTTC
clone size: .
J gene: TRBJ2-7
CDR3 length: 12
D gene: .
V gene: TRBV5-1

CDR3 protein: CARPVPEAFF
CDR3 DNA: TGTGCCCGGCCCGTCCCAGAAGCTTTCTTT
clone size: .
J gene: TRBJ1-1
CDR3 length: 10
D gene: .
V gene: TRBV6-5

CDR3 protein: CASSQDGSGSLEQYF
CDR3 DNA: TGTGCCAGCAGCCAAGATGGTAGCGGGAGCCTCGAGCAGTACTTC
clone size: .
J gene: TRBJ2-7
CDR3 length: 15
D gene: TRBD2
V gene: TRBV4-2

CDR3 protein: CASSLGSNNQPQHF
CDR3 DNA: TGTGCCAGCAGCTTAGGTAGCAACAATCAGCCCCAGCATTTT
clone size: .
J gene: TRBJ1-5
CDR3 length: 14
D gene: .
V gene: TRBV7-9

CDR3 protein: CASSPGTIQETQYF
CDR3 DNA: TGCGCCAGCAGCCCCGGGACTATCCAAGAGACCCAGTACTTC
clone size: .
J gene: TRBJ2-5
CDR3 length: 14
D gene: TRBD2
V gene: TRBV5-1

CDR3 protein: CASSQQGKGTDTQYF
CDR3 DNA: TGCGCCAGCAGCCAACAGGGGAAAGGCACAGATACGCAGTATTTT
clone size: .
J gene: TRBJ2-3
CDR3 length: 15
D gene: .
V gene: TRBV4-3

CDR3 protein: CASSLAPGQGADQPQHF
CDR3 DNA: TGCGCCAGCAGCTTGGCCCCGGGACAGGGGGCGGATCAGCCCCAGCATTTT
clone size: .
J gene: TRBJ1-5
CDR3 length: 17
D gene: TRBD1
V gene: TRBV5-1

CDR3 protein: CASSLGRGWNTGELFF
CDR3 DNA: TGTGCCAGCAGCTTGGGCAGGGGATGGAACACCGGGGAGCTGTTTTTT
clone size: .
J gene: TRBJ2-2
CDR3 length: 16
D gene: .
V gene: TRBV5-4

CDR3 protein: CASSPDFSDTQYF
CDR3 DNA: TGTGCCAGCTCACCCGATTTTAGTGATACGCAGTATTTT
clone size: .
J gene: TRBJ2-3
CDR3 length: 13
D gene: .
V gene: TRBV18

CDR3 protein: CASSLRQVTGGGYTF
CDR3 DNA: TGTGCCAGCAGCCTCAGACAAGTGACAGGGGGCGGCTACACCTTC
clone size: .
J gene: TRBJ1-2
CDR3 length: 15
D gene: TRBD1
V gene: TRBV4-2

CDR3 protein: CASSWGQGNQPQHF
CDR3 DNA: TGTGCCAGCAGTTGGGGACAGGGTAATCAGCCCCAGCATTTT
clone size: .
J gene: TRBJ1-5
CDR3 length: 14
D gene: TRBD1
V gene: TRBV6-5

CDR3 protein: CAWGGDDRGTYGYTF
CDR3 DNA: TGTGCTTGGGGGGGGGACGACAGGGGTACCTATGGCTACACCTTC
clone size: .
J gene: TRBJ1-2
CDR3 length: 15
D gene: TRBD1
V gene: TRBV30

CDR3 protein: CASSPGQGSQPQHF
CDR3 DNA: TGTGCCAGCAGTCCGGGACAGGGTAGTCAGCCCCAGCATTTT
clone size: .
J gene: TRBJ1-5
CDR3 length: 14
D gene: TRBD1
V gene: TRBV27

CDR3 protein: CASSQTSGGVNEQFF
CDR3 DNA: TGTGCCAGCAGCCAGACTAGCGGGGGGGTCAATGAGCAGTTCTTC
clone size: once
J gene: TRBJ2-1
CDR3 length: 15
D gene: TRBD2
V gene: TRBV7-2

CDR3 protein: CASSLPDRDTQYF
CDR3 DNA: TGTGCCAGCAGTTTACCCGACCGTGATACGCAGTATTTT
clone size: .
J gene: TRBJ2-3
CDR3 length: 13
D gene: .
V gene: TRBV28

CDR3 protein: CASSLPLWQAGLPNSPLHF
CDR3 DNA: TGTGCCAGCAGTTTACCCCTTTGGCAGGCCGGTTTACCGAATTCACCCCTCCACTTT
clone size: .
J gene: TRBJ1-6
CDR3 length: 19
D gene: .
V gene: TRBV28

CDR3 protein: CASSLGQINTEAFF
CDR3 DNA: TGTGCCAGCAGCTTGGGCCAGATCAACACTGAAGCTTTCTTT
clone size: .
J gene: TRBJ1-1
CDR3 length: 14
D gene: .
V gene: TRBV11-1

CDR3 protein: CASSFFGTKNRNEQFF
CDR3 DNA: TGTGCCAGCAGCTTCTTCGGGACCAAGAACCGCAATGAGCAGTTCTTC
clone size: .
J gene: TRBJ2-1
CDR3 length: 16
D gene: .
V gene: TRBV5-8

CDR3 protein: CATSPGLANNEQFF
CDR3 DNA: TGTGCCACCAGCCCGGGACTAGCGAACAATGAGCAGTTCTTC
clone size: .
J gene: TRBJ2-1
CDR3 length: 14
D gene: TRBD2
V gene: TRBV15

CDR3 protein: CASRARDFNQPQHF
CDR3 DNA: TGTGCCAGCAGGGCCCGGGACTTCAATCAGCCCCAGCATTTT
clone size: few
J gene: TRBJ1-5
CDR3 length: 14
D gene: .
V gene: TRBV2